This T cell receptor beta chain was profiled in a study of T cell repertoires in cytomegalovirus infection. The overall study: HLA-C-restricted CMV epitopes, recently identified, and well-studied HLA-B-restricted ones were used by the study. The public TCR beta signatures pointed to both CMV infection and matching HLA type.

TCRdb re-analysed the reads in MiXCR, keeping a single row per CDR3 protein. The sample carries approximately 150,000 distinct CDR3 sequences, about a fifth recorded once. Trimming took off 3 bases at V and 5 bases at J, with 5 bases between the two ends. CDR1 is GTSNPN and CDR2 is SVGIG in the germline V gene (reference sequence). The CDR3 loop spans 10 amino acids. Concerning this clonotype itself: No antigen is known for it.

Whole-study findings and limits: Ex vivo responses were dominated by HLA-C-restricted CMV-specific TCR beta clonotypes. Carriers of CMV plus the relevant HLA were identified by cumulative public TCR beta family frequency.

The sequence came from a human donor in good health (CMV status not recorded). Some clones in this sample may be carry-over from other donors' samples. This chain uses TRBV30 with TRBJ2-7; D gene unclear. This specimen was CD8+ T cells from cultured PBMCs, taken from culture after CMV antigen stimulation. As DNA, the CDR3 is TGTGCCTGGAGGTCCGACGAGCAGTACTTC. It translates to CAWRSDEQYF. The entire variable domain, with the rest obtained from reference TRBV30 and TRBJ2-7, is as follows: SQTIHQWPATLVQPVGSPLSLECTVEGTSNPNLYWYRQAAGRGLQLLFYSVGIGQISSEVPQNLSASRPQDRQFILSSKKLLLSDSGFYLCAWRSDEQYFGPGTRLTVT.